These T cell receptor beta chains were read from a single sample in a study of lymphopenia after photon versus proton radiotherapy. The assay was immunoSEQ multiplex PCR, and TCRdb's table has in-frame clones only and misses some. Counted here are tens of thousands of clones, 80% to 90% occurring once; the ten biggest clones make up less than 35%. The sample consisted of peripheral blood, taken from a patient treated with photon-based radiotherapy. The source is a man in his fifties or sixties with gastric cancer. CDR3s include the opening cysteine and the closing phenylalanine or tryptophan. The D gene is left open where the match is weak. Part of the rows lack a size; the others show once, few, many or a class for expanded clones.

v_gene: TRBV4-1
abundance: -
d_gene: TRBD1
j_gene: TRBJ2-2
len: 16
CDR3nt: TGCGCCAGCAGCCAAGGCGGGACAGGGAGGGCCGGGGAGCTGTTTTTT
CDR3aa: CASSQGGTGRAGELFF

v_gene: TRBV7-8
abundance: -
d_gene: -
j_gene: TRBJ2-1
len: 13
CDR3nt: TGTGCCAGCAGCTCTAATAGCGTCAGTGAGCAGTTCTTC
CDR3aa: CASSSNSVSEQFF

v_gene: TRBV5-1
abundance: -
d_gene: TRBD1
j_gene: TRBJ1-2
len: 16
CDR3nt: TGCGCCAGCAGCCCCGGGACAGGGGCTCTCAACTATGGCTACACCTTC
CDR3aa: CASSPGTGALNYGYTF

v_gene: TRBV5-1
abundance: -
d_gene: TRBD1
j_gene: TRBJ1-1
len: 14
CDR3nt: TGCGCCAGCAGCACCCCCCAGGGGGACAGTGAAGCTTTCTTT
CDR3aa: CASSTPQGDSEAFF

v_gene: TRBV10-2
abundance: -
d_gene: -
j_gene: TRBJ1-1
len: 12
CDR3nt: TGCGCCAGCAACCACCGGGACGGTGAAGCTTTCTTT
CDR3aa: CASNHRDGEAFF

v_gene: TRBV7-8
abundance: -
d_gene: -
j_gene: TRBJ2-7
len: 15
CDR3nt: TGTGCCAGCAGCACCAACCCGGGGCAGAACTACGAGCAGTACTTC
CDR3aa: CASSTNPGQNYEQYF

v_gene: TRBV12-5
abundance: -
d_gene: -
j_gene: TRBJ2-5
len: 16
CDR3nt: TGTGCTAGTGGTTTGGTATTAGGTCATCACCAAGAGACCCAGTACTTC
CDR3aa: CASGLVLGHHQETQYF

v_gene: TRBV9
abundance: -
d_gene: TRBD2
j_gene: TRBJ2-1
len: 15
CDR3nt: TGTGCCAGCAGCGACCTAGCGGGAGTTTACAATGAGCAGTTCTTC
CDR3aa: CASSDLAGVYNEQFF

v_gene: TRBV20-1
abundance: -
d_gene: -
j_gene: TRBJ2-3
len: 11
CDR3nt: TGCAGTGCTAGAAGCGCAGATACGCAGTATTTT
CDR3aa: CSARSADTQYF

v_gene: TRBV5-4
abundance: -
d_gene: TRBD1
j_gene: TRBJ2-2
len: 17
CDR3nt: TGTGCCAGCAGCTTGGCTTCGCGGCAGGGGGCGAGAGGGGAGCTGTTTTTT
CDR3aa: CASSLASRQGARGELFF

v_gene: TRBV10-3
abundance: -
d_gene: TRBD2
j_gene: TRBJ2-7
len: 14
CDR3nt: TGTGCCATCAGTGGGGGGGCTAGCGGGTACGAGCAGTACTTC
CDR3aa: CAISGGASGYEQYF

v_gene: TRBV6-1
abundance: -
d_gene: -
j_gene: TRBJ2-1
len: 13
CDR3nt: TGTGCCAGCAGTGATTTAACTTACAATGAGCAGTTCTTC
CDR3aa: CASSDLTYNEQFF

v_gene: TRBV7-3
abundance: -
d_gene: TRBD1
j_gene: TRBJ1-1
len: 13
CDR3nt: TGTGCCAGCAGCTATCAGGGGGGCACTGAAGCTTTCTTT
CDR3aa: CASSYQGGTEAFF

v_gene: TRBV7-2
abundance: -
d_gene: TRBD2
j_gene: TRBJ2-1
len: 17
CDR3nt: TGTGCCAGCAGCATAAGGACTAGCGGAAGCTCCTACAATGAGCAGTTCTTC
CDR3aa: CASSIRTSGSSYNEQFF

v_gene: TRBV5-4
abundance: -
d_gene: -
j_gene: TRBJ2-6
len: 17
CDR3nt: TGTGCCAGCAGCCCAAAAGACAGGCCCTCTGGGGCCAACGTCCTGACTTTC
CDR3aa: CASSPKDRPSGANVLTF

v_gene: TRBV7-3
abundance: -
d_gene: -
j_gene: TRBJ2-6
len: 14
CDR3nt: TGTGCCAGCAGCTTAGGGGATGGGGCCAACGTCCTGACTTTC
CDR3aa: CASSLGDGANVLTF

v_gene: TRBV27
abundance: -
d_gene: -
j_gene: TRBJ2-7
len: 15
CDR3nt: TGTGCCAGCTCCAAATCCCGGGGGAATGCCTACGAGCAGTACTTC
CDR3aa: CASSKSRGNAYEQYF

v_gene: TRBV2
abundance: -
d_gene: TRBD2
j_gene: TRBJ2-2
len: 16
CDR3nt: TGTGCCAGCAGTCCACTAGCGGGAGACCACACCGGGGAGCTGTTTTTT
CDR3aa: CASSPLAGDHTGELFF

v_gene: TRBV20-1
abundance: -
d_gene: TRBD1
j_gene: TRBJ1-1
len: 11
CDR3nt: TGCAGTGCTAGCGACAGGACAGGAGCTTTCTTT
CDR3aa: CSASDRTGAFF

v_gene: TRBV6-1
abundance: -
d_gene: TRBD1
j_gene: TRBJ1-4
len: 14
CDR3nt: TGTGCCAGCAGACTGACAGGGGGCAATGAAAAACTGTTTTTT
CDR3aa: CASRLTGGNEKLFF

v_gene: TRBV2
abundance: -
d_gene: TRBD2
j_gene: TRBJ2-3
len: 17
CDR3nt: TGTGCCAGCAGTGAATCTCCCCCGGGAGGAATTGCAGATACGCAGTATTTT
CDR3aa: CASSESPPGGIADTQYF

v_gene: TRBV5-6
abundance: -
d_gene: -
j_gene: TRBJ2-7
len: 12
CDR3nt: TGTGCCAGCAGCTTGGACAGGCGGGAGCAGTACTTC
CDR3aa: CASSLDRREQYF

v_gene: TRBV5-4
abundance: few
d_gene: -
j_gene: TRBJ2-1
len: 12
CDR3nt: TGTGCCAGCAGCCTTCGGGCCACGGAGCAGTTCTTC
CDR3aa: CASSLRATEQFF

v_gene: TRBV6-4
abundance: -
d_gene: -
j_gene: TRBJ2-1
len: 15
CDR3nt: TGTGCCAGCAGTGACTCGTCGGTCGGATACAATGAGCAGTTCTTC
CDR3aa: CASSDSSVGYNEQFF

v_gene: TRBV7-8
abundance: few
d_gene: -
j_gene: TRBJ1-5
len: 14
CDR3nt: TGTGCCAGCAGCGATAGCCGGGGGAATCAGCCCCAGCATTTT
CDR3aa: CASSDSRGNQPQHF

v_gene: TRBV5-4
abundance: -
d_gene: TRBD1
j_gene: TRBJ1-2
len: 13
CDR3nt: TGTGCCAGCAGCCCGCGGACAGGGGATGGCTACACCTTC
CDR3aa: CASSPRTGDGYTF

v_gene: TRBV19
abundance: few
d_gene: -
j_gene: TRBJ1-5
len: 14
CDR3nt: TGTGCCAGTTGGTCAACAGGGAGGTATCAGCCCCAGCATTTT
CDR3aa: CASWSTGRYQPQHF

v_gene: TRBV6-5
abundance: -
d_gene: TRBD1
j_gene: TRBJ2-3
len: 15
CDR3nt: TGTGCCAGCAGCGAGGGCGGACAGGGAATGGATACGCAGTATTTT
CDR3aa: CASSEGGQGMDTQYF

v_gene: TRBV20-1
abundance: -
d_gene: -
j_gene: TRBJ2-7
len: 11
CDR3nt: TGCAGTGCCAAAACCGCGTACGAGCAGTACTTC
CDR3aa: CSAKTAYEQYF

v_gene: TRBV11-3
abundance: -
d_gene: TRBD1
j_gene: TRBJ2-7
len: 15
CDR3nt: TGTGCCAGCAGCCGCGGAACAGGGGGATCCTACGAGCAGTACTTC
CDR3aa: CASSRGTGGSYEQYF

v_gene: TRBV2
abundance: -
d_gene: TRBD1
j_gene: TRBJ2-3
len: 13
CDR3nt: TGTGCCAGTTCCGGGACAGGGGCCGATACGCAGTATTTT
CDR3aa: CASSGTGADTQYF

v_gene: TRBV15
abundance: -
d_gene: -
j_gene: TRBJ1-1
len: 14
CDR3nt: TGTGCCACCAGCAGCCAGGGGCTGAACACTGAAGCTTTCTTT
CDR3aa: CATSSQGLNTEAFF

v_gene: TRBV10-1
abundance: -
d_gene: -
j_gene: TRBJ1-3
len: 14
CDR3nt: TGCGCCAGCAGTTCGGGGTTTTCTGGAAACACCATATATTTT
CDR3aa: CASSSGFSGNTIYF

v_gene: TRBV5-6
abundance: -
d_gene: -
j_gene: TRBJ2-5
len: 11
CDR3nt: TGTGCCAGCAGCTTGATTGGGGCCCAGTACTTC
CDR3aa: CASSLIGAQYF

v_gene: TRBV25-1
abundance: -
d_gene: TRBD2
j_gene: TRBJ2-7
len: 12
CDR3nt: TGTGCCAGCAACCCGGGGGAGGGAGAGCAGTACTTC
CDR3aa: CASNPGEGEQYF

v_gene: TRBV7-3
abundance: -
d_gene: -
j_gene: TRBJ2-1
len: 15
CDR3nt: TGTGCCAGCAGTCAGGGACAAGCATCCTACAATGAGCAGTTCTTC
CDR3aa: CASSQGQASYNEQFF

v_gene: TRBV6-4
abundance: once
d_gene: -
j_gene: TRBJ1-1
len: 14
CDR3nt: TGTGCCAGCAGTGACGGTAACAGGAACACTGAAGCTTTCTTT
CDR3aa: CASSDGNRNTEAFF

v_gene: TRBV6-1
abundance: -
d_gene: -
j_gene: TRBJ2-5
len: 15
CDR3nt: TGTGCCACTTCGAGCGGGACAGGTCATTTGGAGACCCAGTACTTC
CDR3aa: CATSSGTGHLETQYF

v_gene: TRBV21-1
abundance: -
d_gene: -
j_gene: TRBJ2-4
len: 14
CDR3nt: TGTGCCAGCAGCGGGCGGGAGTCCAAAAACATTCAGTACTTC
CDR3aa: CASSGRESKNIQYF

v_gene: TRBV27
abundance: few
d_gene: TRBD1
j_gene: TRBJ1-4
len: 15
CDR3nt: TGTGCCAGCAGTTTACAGGGGGGCTTAGGCGGAAAACTGTTTTTT
CDR3aa: CASSLQGGLGGKLFF

v_gene: TRBV5-1
abundance: few
d_gene: TRBD2
j_gene: TRBJ2-3
len: 15
CDR3nt: TGCGCCAGCAGCCTACCTAGCGGGAGCGCAGATACGCAGTATTTT
CDR3aa: CASSLPSGSADTQYF

v_gene: TRBV5-1
abundance: few
d_gene: TRBD1
j_gene: TRBJ2-5
len: 16
CDR3nt: TGCGCCAGCAGCCCGGACAGGGGGCGAGGGAGAGAGACCCAGTACTTC
CDR3aa: CASSPDRGRGRETQYF

v_gene: TRBV23-1
abundance: -
d_gene: TRBD1
j_gene: TRBJ2-7
len: 14
CDR3nt: TGCGCCAGCAGTCCCAACCGGGCCAGGGACAGGGAGTACTTC
CDR3aa: CASSPNRARDREYF

v_gene: TRBV29-1
abundance: -
d_gene: -
j_gene: TRBJ2-3
len: 13
CDR3nt: TGCAGCGTTGCGAACAAGAACACAGATACGCAGTATTTT
CDR3aa: CSVANKNTDTQYF

v_gene: TRBV11-2
abundance: -
d_gene: TRBD2
j_gene: TRBJ2-7
len: 15
CDR3nt: TGTGCCAGCAGCTTATTTGGCGGGGGGCACTACGAGCAGTACTTC
CDR3aa: CASSLFGGGHYEQYF

v_gene: TRBV19
abundance: once
d_gene: -
j_gene: TRBJ1-1
len: 13
CDR3nt: TGTGCCAGTAGTACAGGACCGAACACTGAAGCTTTCTTT
CDR3aa: CASSTGPNTEAFF

v_gene: TRBV6-1
abundance: -
d_gene: TRBD2
j_gene: TRBJ2-7
len: 17
CDR3nt: TGTGCCAGCAGTGAGACTAGCGGGAGCCGCCGGTACTACGAGCAGTACTTC
CDR3aa: CASSETSGSRRYYEQYF

v_gene: TRBV14
abundance: -
d_gene: -
j_gene: TRBJ1-2
len: 14
CDR3nt: TGTGCCAGCAGCCAAGCATCGGGTTGGCATGGCTACACCTTC
CDR3aa: CASSQASGWHGYTF

v_gene: TRBV27
abundance: -
d_gene: -
j_gene: TRBJ1-2
len: 14
CDR3nt: TGTGCCAGCAGTGCAACTTCCCGGGACTATGGCTACACCTTC
CDR3aa: CASSATSRDYGYTF

v_gene: TRBV4-2
abundance: -
d_gene: -
j_gene: TRBJ2-2
len: 14
CDR3nt: TGTGCCAGCAGTTTCGGCGGAGAGGGCGGGGAGCTGTTTTTT
CDR3aa: CASSFGGEGGELFF

v_gene: TRBV4-1
abundance: few
d_gene: -
j_gene: TRBJ1-2
len: 13
CDR3nt: TGCGCCAGCAGCAGCGGGAGAGGCAATGGCTACACCTTC
CDR3aa: CASSSGRGNGYTF

v_gene: TRBV2
abundance: once
d_gene: TRBD1
j_gene: TRBJ1-1
len: 13
CDR3nt: TGTGCCAGCGAGGGACAGGGGGACACTGAAGCTTTCTTT
CDR3aa: CASEGQGDTEAFF

v_gene: TRBV19
abundance: -
d_gene: TRBD1
j_gene: TRBJ1-2
len: 14
CDR3nt: TGTGCCAGTAGTATGCCTGGGACAGGGTATGGCTACACCTTC
CDR3aa: CASSMPGTGYGYTF

v_gene: TRBV25-1
abundance: -
d_gene: TRBD2
j_gene: TRBJ2-7
len: 14
CDR3nt: TGTGCCAGCAGGGAAGCGGGAAAAGTCTACGAGCAGTACTTC
CDR3aa: CASREAGKVYEQYF

v_gene: TRBV7-2
abundance: -
d_gene: TRBD2
j_gene: TRBJ2-1
len: 14
CDR3nt: TGTGCCAGCAGCTTAGCTGGACGGGAGGATGAGCAGTTCTTC
CDR3aa: CASSLAGREDEQFF

v_gene: TRBV2
abundance: -
d_gene: -
j_gene: TRBJ1-3
len: 14
CDR3nt: TGTGCCAGCAGATACGGGGCCGCGGGAAACACCATATATTTT
CDR3aa: CASRYGAAGNTIYF